Listed below are T cell receptor beta chains from one sample, sequenced in a study of cytomegalovirus exposure and HLA in healthy donors. TCRdb's copy holds only in-frame clones and misses some; the assay was immunoSEQ multiplex PCR. The table has 200,000 to 300,000 clones, 84% seen once. The sequenced sample consisted of PBMCs. The receptors were gathered from a woman aged 40-49 years in good health and CMV-seropositive. The CDR3 runs from the conserved cysteine through the conserved F or W. Fields, in order: D gene, J gene, clone size, V gene, CDR3 protein, CDR3 DNA. The D gene is left open where the match is weak. Expanded clones get a size class; other rows say once, few or many, or leave the size out.

>-|TRBJ1-6|-|TRBV6-5
CASSYSNNRGGSPLHF
TGTGCCAGCAGTTACTCGAACAATAGGGGAGGTTCACCCCTCCACTTT
>TRBD2|TRBJ2-2|-|TRBV11-3
CASSWGLAGAGGELFF
TGTGCCAGCAGCTGGGGACTAGCGGGAGCGGGCGGGGAGCTGTTTTTT
>TRBD2|TRBJ2-7|-|TRBV25-1
CASSPGGTSVYEQYF
TGTGCCAGCAGCCCCGGGGGGACTAGCGTATACGAGCAGTACTTC
>TRBD2|TRBJ2-3|-|TRBV2
CATAGGRTDTQYF
TGTGCCACCGCGGGAGGGCGGACAGATACGCAGTATTTT
>-|TRBJ1-5|-|TRBV13
CASSLGGLNQPQHF
TGTGCCAGCAGCTTGGGGGGGCTCAATCAGCCCCAGCATTTT
>-|TRBJ1-1|-|TRBV6-1
CASSVRGGNTEAFF
TGTGCCAGCAGTGTAAGAGGGGGGAACACTGAAGCTTTCTTT
>TRBD1|TRBJ1-5|-|TRBV6-1
CASSARDRVRGNQPQHF
TGTGCCAGCAGTGCGAGGGACAGGGTTAGGGGCAATCAGCCCCAGCATTTT
>-|TRBJ1-1|-|TRBV4-2
CASSQVMNTEAFF
TGTGCCAGCAGCCAAGTCATGAACACTGAAGCTTTCTTT
>-|TRBJ1-5|-|TRBV28
CASTPTVRNQPQHF
TGTGCCAGCACCCCGACAGTGAGAAATCAGCCCCAGCATTTT
>-|TRBJ2-2|once|TRBV7-2
CASSPGSGELFF
TGTGCCAGCAGCCCGGGTAGCGGGGAGCTGTTTTTT
>-|TRBJ1-1|-|TRBV6-5
CASSFRNTEAFF
TGTGCCAGCAGTTTTCGGAACACTGAAGCTTTCTTT
>TRBD1|TRBJ1-5|-|TRBV19
CASSIPGTVSQPQHF
TGTGCCAGTAGTATTCCCGGGACAGTGTCTCAGCCCCAGCATTTT
>-|TRBJ2-2|few|TRBV29-1
CSGRDSTGELFF
TGCAGCGGGAGGGACAGCACCGGGGAGCTGTTTTTT
>TRBD1|TRBJ1-2|-|TRBV9
CASSTGQGSYGYTF
TGTGCCAGCAGCACCGGACAGGGTAGCTATGGCTACACCTTC
>TRBD1|TRBJ2-7|-|TRBV29-1
CSVAPRQGGSYEQYF
TGCAGCGTTGCACCCAGACAGGGTGGAAGCTACGAGCAGTACTTC
>-|TRBJ2-2|-|TRBV4-3
CASSQDLRGALVAGELFF
TGCGCCAGCAGCCAAGATTTGAGAGGTGCCTTGGTAGCCGGGGAGCTGTTTTTT
>TRBD1|TRBJ1-5|-|TRBV30
CAWSVDRAYSNQPQHF
TGTGCCTGGAGTGTAGACAGGGCGTATAGCAATCAGCCCCAGCATTTT
>-|TRBJ1-3|-|TRBV15
CATSRTASNTIYF
TGTGCCACCAGCAGGACTGCGTCGAACACCATATATTTT
>-|TRBJ1-5|few|TRBV2
CASSEVRGVQPQHF
TGTGCCAGCAGTGAAGTCAGGGGTGTTCAGCCCCAGCATTTT
>TRBD2|TRBJ2-1|few|TRBV10-1
CASSGPSGRGNEQFF
TGCGCCAGCAGTGGTCCTAGCGGGAGGGGAAATGAGCAGTTCTTC
>-|TRBJ1-3|-|TRBV6-5
CASSVHLGGGNTIYF
TGTGCCAGCAGTGTACACCTAGGGGGTGGAAACACCATATATTTT
>TRBD1|TRBJ2-7|few|TRBV7-3
CASSLIRDRDSYEQYF
TGTGCCAGCAGCTTAATCCGGGACAGGGACTCCTACGAGCAGTACTTC
>TRBD2|TRBJ2-3|-|TRBV5-1
CASSLGTSGALADTQYF
TGCGCCAGCAGCTTGGGGACTAGCGGGGCCCTGGCAGATACGCAGTATTTT
>-|TRBJ1-2|-|TRBV27
CASSGGRYYGYTF
TGTGCCAGCAGTGGAGGACGGTATTATGGCTACACCTTC
>-|TRBJ1-4|-|TRBV30
CAWSQTRGREKLFF
TGTGCCTGGAGTCAAACCCGCGGGAGAGAAAAACTGTTTTTT
>-|TRBJ1-1|-|TRBV25-1
CASSEGGNVRDTEAFF
TGTGCCAGCAGTGAAGGGGGGAACGTTAGGGACACTGAAGCTTTCTTT
>TRBD1|TRBJ1-3|-|TRBV6-6
CASSNQGDSGSTIYF
TGTGCCAGCAGTAATCAGGGGGACTCTGGAAGCACCATATATTTT
>TRBD2|TRBJ2-3|once|TRBV10-3
CAISESGRREDTDTQYF
TGTGCCATCAGTGAGTCAGGGAGGCGGGAGGACACAGATACGCAGTATTTT
>TRBD1|TRBJ1-4|-|TRBV5-1
CASSLGQGREKLFF
TGCGCCAGCAGCTTGGGACAGGGTCGTGAAAAACTGTTTTTT
>TRBD2|TRBJ2-2|-|TRBV5-1
CASSSEREWAGELFF
TGCGCCAGCAGCTCAGAGCGGGAGTGGGCCGGGGAGCTGTTTTTT
>-|TRBJ1-1|-|TRBV29-1
CSVGTTEEAFF
TGCAGCGTTGGGACAACGGAGGAAGCTTTCTTT
>-|TRBJ1-1|-|TRBV11-3
CASSLMGAGTEAFF
TGTGCCAGCAGCTTAATGGGGGCGGGCACTGAAGCTTTCTTT
>-|TRBJ2-7|-|TRBV2
CASSGGPSRQYF
TGTGCCAGCAGTGGAGGCCCGTCTAGGCAGTACTTC
>-|TRBJ2-7|-|TRBV2
CASRATKALGGYEQYF
TGTGCCAGCAGAGCCACGAAGGCACTCGGAGGCTACGAGCAGTACTTC
>TRBD1|TRBJ1-1|-|TRBV6-5
CASSEGAYYTEAFF
TGTGCCAGCTCGGAGGGGGCATATTACACTGAAGCTTTCTTT
>-|TRBJ1-6|-|TRBV28
CASSLSPNSPLHF
TGTGCCAGCAGTTTGAGTCCTAATTCACCCCTCCACTTT
>-|TRBJ2-1|-|TRBV30
CAWSQSDEQFF
TGTGCCTGGAGTCAAAGCGATGAGCAGTTCTTC
>-|TRBJ2-7|-|TRBV6-1
CASDPGHRFYEQYF
TGTGCCAGCGATCCGGGACACCGGTTCTACGAGCAGTACTTC
>-|TRBJ1-1|-|TRBV9
CASSVTGWSTEAFF
TGTGCCAGCAGCGTAACAGGTTGGAGCACTGAAGCTTTCTTT
>-|TRBJ1-3|-|TRBV30
CAWTDSLTPGNTIYF
TGTGCCTGGACGGACAGCTTAACGCCTGGAAACACCATATATTTT
>TRBD1|TRBJ1-2|-|TRBV7-9
CSSSPEAVWTGYGYTF
TGTTCCAGCAGCCCAGAGGCCGTATGGACAGGCTATGGCTACACCTTC
>TRBD2|TRBJ2-7|-|TRBV28
CASSSEGLAGLSYEQYF
TGTGCCAGCAGTTCCGAGGGACTAGCGGGATTGTCCTACGAGCAGTACTTC
>TRBD2|TRBJ2-1|-|TRBV14
CASSMTSGLNEQFF
TGTGCCAGCAGCATGACTAGCGGACTCAATGAGCAGTTCTTC
>TRBD2|TRBJ2-7|-|TRBV5-1
CASSPTSGRPYEQYF
TGCGCCAGCAGCCCGACTAGCGGGAGACCCTACGAGCAGTACTTC
>TRBD2|TRBJ2-3|once|TRBV4-3
CASSQGVAGTNTDTQYF
TGCGCCAGCAGCCAAGGGGTAGCGGGAACAAACACAGATACGCAGTATTTT
>-|TRBJ2-7|-|TRBV5-1
CAGSYEGLGYEQYF
TGCGCCGGCAGCTATGAGGGCCTCGGGTACGAGCAGTACTTC
>-|TRBJ2-2|few|TRBV7-8
CASSLGRVGGTGELFF
TGTGCCAGCAGCTTAGGGAGGGTAGGCGGCACCGGGGAGCTGTTTTTT
>TRBD2|TRBJ2-3|-|TRBV11-3
CASSWGLATDTQYF
TGTGCCAGCAGCTGGGGACTAGCCACGGATACGCAGTATTTT
>TRBD1|TRBJ2-5|-|TRBV5-4
CASSLAGGVGETQYF
TGTGCCAGCAGCTTGGCAGGGGGCGTAGGGGAGACCCAGTACTTC
>TRBD1|TRBJ1-1|-|TRBV6-5
CASSYAGQVDTEAFF
TGTGCCAGCAGTTACGCGGGACAGGTGGACACTGAAGCTTTCTTT
>TRBD1|TRBJ2-7|-|TRBV15
CATSKIMDRPLEQYF
TGTGCCACCAGCAAGATTATGGACAGGCCCCTCGAGCAGTACTTC
>TRBD1|TRBJ1-2|once|TRBV6-8
CASSYSIKDPGGWVGYGYTF
TGTGCCAGCAGTTACTCGATTAAGGACCCAGGGGGTTGGGTAGGCTATGGCTACACCTTC